Here is one TCR beta chain with its context. Patients had blood sampled at baseline and again on cycle 4 day 1 and cycle 7 day 1. Here immunoSEQ multiplex PCR was the method, and the copy in TCRdb shows in-frame clones only, minus some. The sample consists of about 79,000 clones, approximately 85% of them appearing once. The sample is drawn from a study of OX40 agonist ivuxolimab in advanced cancers. On the study more broadly: Patients were given ivuxolimab, an antibody that agonizes OX40 (CD134). All patients had ivuxolimab intravenously every 2 weeks at 0.01 to 10 mg/kg. Aged roughly 20 to 85 with a mean of about 63 years, they were less than 90% male.

The CDR3 is made up of 14 amino acids. Trimming took off 4 bases at V and 3 bases at J, with 13 bases between the two ends. From germline, CDR1 is MGHRA and CDR2 YSYEKL. Specimen: CD4+ or CD8+ T cells sorted from blood, collected in a trial of the OX40 agonist ivuxolimab. The clonotype originates from an adult with an advanced solid tumor such as melanoma, head and neck, liver or kidney cancer. The chain couples TRBV4-1 to TRBJ2-7, with D perhaps given as TRBD1 or TRBD2 (5 bases each). The CDR3 DNA follows: TGCGCCAGCAGCCGAGGGACCGGGGACTACGAGCAGTACTTC. It is translated as CASSRGTGDYEQYF.